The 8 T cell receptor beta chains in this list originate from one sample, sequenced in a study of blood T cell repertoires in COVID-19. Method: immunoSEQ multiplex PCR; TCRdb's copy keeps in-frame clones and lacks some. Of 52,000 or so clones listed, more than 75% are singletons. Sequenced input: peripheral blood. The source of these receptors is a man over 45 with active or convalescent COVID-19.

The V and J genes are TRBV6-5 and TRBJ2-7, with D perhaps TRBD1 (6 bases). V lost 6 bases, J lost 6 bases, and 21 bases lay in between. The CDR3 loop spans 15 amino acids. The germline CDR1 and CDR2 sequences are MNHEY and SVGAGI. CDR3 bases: TGTGCCAGCAGCCAGGGGAAAGGTACTAGGAGCGAGCAGTACTTC. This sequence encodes CASSQGKGTRSEQYF.

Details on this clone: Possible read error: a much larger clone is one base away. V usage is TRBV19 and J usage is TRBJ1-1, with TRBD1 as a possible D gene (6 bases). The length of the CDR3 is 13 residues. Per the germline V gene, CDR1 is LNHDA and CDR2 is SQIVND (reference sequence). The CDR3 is CPRHVGAGGGAFF. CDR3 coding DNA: TGTCCCCGCCATGTGGGGGCGGGGGGGGGAGCTTTCTTT.

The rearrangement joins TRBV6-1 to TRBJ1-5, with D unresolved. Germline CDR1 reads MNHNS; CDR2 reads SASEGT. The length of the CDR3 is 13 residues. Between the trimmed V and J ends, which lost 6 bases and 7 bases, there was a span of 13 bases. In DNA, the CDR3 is TGTGCCAGCAGCAAGGGAGATCGACAGCCCCAGCATTTT. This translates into CASSKGDRQPQHF.

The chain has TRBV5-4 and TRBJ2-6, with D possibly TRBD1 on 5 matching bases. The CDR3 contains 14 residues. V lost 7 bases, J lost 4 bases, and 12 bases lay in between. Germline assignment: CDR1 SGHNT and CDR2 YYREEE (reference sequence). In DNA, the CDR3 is TGTGCCAGCGGAAGGGGTTCGGGGGCCAACGTCCTGACTTTC. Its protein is CASGRGSGANVLTF.

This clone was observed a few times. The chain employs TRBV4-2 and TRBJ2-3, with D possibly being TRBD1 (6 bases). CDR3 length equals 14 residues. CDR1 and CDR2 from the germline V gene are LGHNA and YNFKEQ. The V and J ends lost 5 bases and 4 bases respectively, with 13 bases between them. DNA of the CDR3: TGTGCCAGCAGCTATTCACAGGGTTCAGATACGCAGTATTTT. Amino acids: CASSYSQGSDTQYF.

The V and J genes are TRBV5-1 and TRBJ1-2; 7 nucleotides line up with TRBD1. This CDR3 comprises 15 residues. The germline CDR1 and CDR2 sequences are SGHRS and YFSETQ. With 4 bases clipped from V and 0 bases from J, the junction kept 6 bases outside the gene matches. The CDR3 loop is CASSQDRDSNYGYTF. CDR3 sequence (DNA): TGCGCCAGCAGCCAAGACAGGGACTCTAACTATGGCTACACCTTC.

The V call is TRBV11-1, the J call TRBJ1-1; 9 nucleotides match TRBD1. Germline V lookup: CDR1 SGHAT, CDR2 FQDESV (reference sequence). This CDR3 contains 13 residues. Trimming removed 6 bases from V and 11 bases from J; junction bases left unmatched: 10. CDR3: CASSSGTGLFAFF. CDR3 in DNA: TGTGCCAGCAGTTCCGGGACAGGGTTGTTCGCTTTCTTT.

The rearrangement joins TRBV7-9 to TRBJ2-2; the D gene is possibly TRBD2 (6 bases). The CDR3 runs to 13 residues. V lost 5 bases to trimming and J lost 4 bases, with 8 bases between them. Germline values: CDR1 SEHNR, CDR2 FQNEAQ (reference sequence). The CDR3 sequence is CASSPGLTGELFF. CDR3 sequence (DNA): TGTGCCAGCAGCCCGGGACTCACCGGGGAGCTGTTTTTT.